Presented here are 22 T cell receptor beta chains from one specimen sequenced in a study of glioma-infiltrating T cells after dendritic cell vaccination (dated by TCRdb to the mid-2010s). Library prep was done by the immunoSEQ multiplex PCR assay. TCRdb mirrors the immuneACCESS table, restricted to in-frame sequences. Some clones are absent from its copies; in checked studies, under half trace to an unresolved V gene, and the reason for the others is unknown. This sample is represented by roughly 100,000 clones; 81% of them were singletons. The top ten clonotypes cover 10% to 15% of the sample. The sequencing used blood, collected before dendritic cell vaccination. Source of these receptors: a human donor with glioblastoma.

This clone was picked up one time. The chain uses TRBV27 and TRBJ2-3, with D maybe TRBD2 (5 bases). CDR3 length: 15 amino acids. Germline CDR1 MNHEY, CDR2 SMNVEV (reference sequence). Trimming stripped 7 bases from V and 1 base from J, with 15 bases between. This CDR3 reads CASNPGNEGTDTQYF. CDR3 DNA sequence: TGTGCCAGCAACCCGGGAAACGAAGGCACAGATACGCAGTATTTT.

The chain carries TRBV10-3 and TRBJ1-1, with a tentative D call TRBD1 (6 bases). The germline V gene encodes CDR1 ENHRY and CDR2 SYGVKD. The CDR3 sequence is 15 residues long. V was cut by 8 bases and J by 1 base, with 17 bases left in between. This CDR3 reads CAIQGGGGENTEAFF. The CDR3 DNA follows: TGTGCCATCCAGGGTGGCGGGGGCGAGAACACTGAAGCTTTCTTT.

The table lists this clone with a few counts. This chain connects TRBV6-1 to TRBJ1-1; D call uncertain. The CDR3 contains 14 residues. Germline V gives CDR1 MNHNS, CDR2 SASEGT. V shed 7 bases and J shed 4 bases, with 16 bases lying between them. The CDR3 loop is CASTLSMVPTEAFF. In DNA, the CDR3 is TGTGCCAGCACCCTGAGTATGGTCCCCACTGAAGCTTTCTTT.

The genes are TRBV18 and TRBJ2-1; 8 bases align to TRBD2. V trimming: 1 base; J trimming: 0 bases; junction bases outside the gene matches: 5. This CDR3 has 17 amino acids. Germline values: CDR1 KGHSH, CDR2 LQKENI. CDR3 amino acids: CASSPRIAGSSYNEQFF. As DNA, the CDR3 is TGTGCCAGCTCACCACGCATAGCGGGGAGCTCCTACAATGAGCAGTTCTTC.

The chain couples TRBV5-1 to TRBJ1-1; possible D gene TRBD1, 5 bases. The germline V gene has CDR1 SGHRS and CDR2 YFSETQ. This CDR3 comprises 14 residues. The V end was cut by 4 bases, the J end by 3 bases, with 13 bases between. CDR3 nucleotides: TGCGCCAGCAGCCCGGTCCGGGGGGACACTGAAGCTTTCTTT. This gives the protein CASSPVRGDTEAFF.

This clone was observed once. V gene TRBV6-6 combines with J gene TRBJ2-1; D gene ambiguous. Germline CDR1 is MNHNY and CDR2 is SVGAGI (reference sequence). CDR3 size: 12 residues. With 6 bases removed from V and 6 bases from J, the gap between germline ends came to 9 bases. The CDR3 DNA reads TGTGCCAGCAGAGCGTGGAGCAATGAGCAGTTCTTC. This encodes CASRAWSNEQFF.

The chain combines TRBV6-5 with TRBJ1-1; TRBD1 aligns across 7 bases. In germline, CDR1 is MNHEY, CDR2 SVGAGI. The ends lost 8 bases at V and 2 bases at J; junction bases unmatched: 5. The CDR3 runs to 13 residues. In DNA, the CDR3 is TGTGCCAGCTACAGGGGAAAAAACACTGAAGCTTTCTTT. Its protein product is CASYRGKNTEAFF.

V and J are TRBV5-1 and TRBJ2-5; TRBD2 matches at 8 bases. The CDR3 covers 16 residues. V gave up 4 bases and J gave up 4 bases; unmatched junction bases: 12. Per the germline V gene, CDR1 is SGHRS and CDR2 is YFSETQ. The CDR3 sequence is CASSPGLDGLGETQYF. The CDR3 DNA sequence: TGCGCCAGCAGCCCGGGACTAGATGGTTTAGGAGAGACCCAGTACTTC.

This clone was recorded only once. The chain links TRBV19 to TRBJ2-7, with D perhaps TRBD1 (6 bases). The CDR3 runs 14 residues. Germline V gene sequence: CDR1 LNHDA, CDR2 SQIVND (reference sequence). Between the trimmed V and J ends, which lost 4 bases and 4 bases, there was a span of 14 bases. The CDR3 sequence is CASSTQGRRYEQYF. The CDR3 DNA reads TGTGCCAGTAGTACTCAGGGGAGAAGATACGAGCAGTACTTC.

Here the CDR3 reads CAWTRDRLAYEQYF. The CDR3 nucleotides are TGTGCCTGGACTAGAGACAGGCTGGCCTACGAGCAGTACTTC. The chain has TRBV30 and TRBJ2-7, with a weak D call TRBD1 (6 bases). CDR3 length: 14 residues. From germline, CDR1 is GTSNPN and CDR2 SVGIG (reference sequence). V lost 4 bases and J lost 2, with 15 bases in between.

The rearrangement links TRBV5-1 to TRBJ2-5; the match to TRBD2 covers 11 bases. Per germline, CDR1 SGHRS and CDR2 YFSETQ. V lost 2 bases, J lost 2 bases, and 2 bases stayed unmatched. The CDR3 is made up of 15 amino acids. The CDR3 spells CASSFLAGGQETQYF. The CDR3 DNA is TGCGCCAGCAGCTTTCTAGCGGGGGGACAAGAGACCCAGTACTTC.

The chain links TRBV5-1 to TRBJ1-6; D possibly corresponds to TRBD1 (5 bases). CDR1 and CDR2 from the germline V gene are SGHRS and YFSETQ. This CDR3 contains 17 residues. V lost 4 bases and J 3 bases, leaving 17 bases between the germline ends. The CDR3 sequence: CASSPGGEFYYNSPLHF. CDR3 nucleotides: TGCGCCAGCAGCCCTGGGGGGGAGTTTTACTATAATTCACCCCTCCACTTT.

The chain uses TRBV5-6 and TRBJ2-2; tentatively, D is TRBD1 (6 bases). There are 16 residues in the CDR3. Germline V gives CDR1 SGHDT, CDR2 YYEEEE. Trimming took 3 bases from V and 0 from J, leaving 12 bases between them. The DNA for the CDR3 is TGTGCCAGCAGCTACTCAGGGGATACGAACACCGGGGAGCTGTTTTTT. This sequence encodes CASSYSGDTNTGELFF.

This clone was found once. The rearrangement uses TRBV27 and TRBJ2-7, with D perhaps matching TRBD1 (6 bases). This CDR3 has 15 residues. Germline assignment: CDR1 MNHEY and CDR2 SMNVEV (reference sequence). The V end lost 0 bases, the J end lost 3 bases, and 12 bases lay between the germline ends. The CDR3 loop reads CASSLSVWTDYEQYF. In nucleotides, the CDR3 is TGTGCCAGCAGTTTATCGGTCTGGACAGACTACGAGCAGTACTTC.

This clone showed up just a few times. The junction differs from germline at one of its ends, possibly a read error. This chain joins TRBV6-4 and TRBJ1-1; D is unclear. Germline V lookup: CDR1 MRHNA, CDR2 SNTAGT. The CDR3 covers 12 residues. The CDR3 is CATSGPNTEAFF. In DNA, the CDR3 is TGTGCCACCAGTGGGCCGAACACTGAAGCTTTCTTT.

The V gene is TRBV5-1, the J gene TRBJ2-7; 7 bases agree with TRBD1. Germline V gene lookup returns CDR1 SGHRS and CDR2 YFSETQ. J was trimmed by 2 bases and V by 2 bases; bases with no gene match: 1. This CDR3 contains 13 residues. The CDR3 coding sequence is TGCGCCAGCAGCTTTGGACAGGCCTACGAGCAGTACTTC. Its protein product is CASSFGQAYEQYF.

The chain is built from TRBV19 and TRBJ1-1; D unclear. The CDR3 contains 13 residues. Germline V gene data show CDR1 as LNHDA and CDR2 as SQIVND (reference sequence). Between the trimmed V and J ends, which lost 3 bases and 4 bases, there was a span of 9 bases. CDR3 region: CASSMTGFTEAFF. The CDR3 region has the DNA TGTGCCAGTAGTATGACCGGGTTCACTGAAGCTTTCTTT.

This chain uses TRBV30 with TRBJ2-7; D perhaps matches TRBD2 (6 bases). The CDR3 extends over 13 amino acids. Germline-derived CDR1 and CDR2 are GTSNPN and SVGIG (reference sequence). Trimming pared 5 bases from V and 4 bases from J, leaving 15 bases between. The CDR3 DNA follows: TGTGCCTGGGGGGGGAGGAGTTATTACGAGCAGTACTTC. This encodes CAWGGRSYYEQYF.

This chain links TRBV13 with TRBJ1-1; D is unclear. Trimming shortened V by 5 bases and J by 2 bases, and 12 bases separated the two germline ends. Germline values: CDR1 PRHDT, CDR2 FYEKMQ (reference sequence). The CDR3 has 14 amino acids. The CDR3 bases are TGTGCCAGCAGCCCCATGGGAGATAACACTGAAGCTTTCTTT. This sequence encodes CASSPMGDNTEAFF.

The rearrangement joins TRBV9 to TRBJ1-3, with D possibly TRBD1 on 6 matching bases. Germline V lookup: CDR1 SGDLS, CDR2 YYNGEE. The germline V and J ends were trimmed by 0 bases and 0 bases, with 10 bases remaining between them. The CDR3 runs 16 residues. The CDR3 bases are TGTGCCAGCAGCGTAGCGGACAGCCACTCTGGAAACACCATATATTTT. This encodes CASSVADSHSGNTIYF.

For the CDR3, the DNA is TGCGCCAGCAGCCGACGGGTGACCGGGGAGCTGTTTTTT. Translation: CASSRRVTGELFF. The chain has TRBV4-3 and TRBJ2-2; D is ambiguous. The CDR3 runs 13 residues. V was trimmed by 4 bases and J by 5 bases, leaving 8 bases between them. Germline assignment: CDR1 LGHNA and CDR2 YSLEER.

This clone was seen a handful of times. The V gene is TRBV6-5, the J gene TRBJ2-7, with D possibly matching TRBD2 (6 bases). Germline CDR1 is MNHEY and CDR2 is SVGAGI. V was shortened by 5 bases and J by 4 bases, with 12 bases between the two germline ends. There are 13 residues in the CDR3. DNA of the CDR3: TGTGCCAGCAGTACTTGGCGGGGATACGAGCAGTACTTC. Translated, it gives CASSTWRGYEQYF.